The 21 T cell receptor beta chains presented below share a single source sample, sequenced in a study of T cell clonality in common variable immunodeficiency. Repertoires were generated with immunoSEQ multiplex PCR, while TCRdb's copy carries only in-frame clones and drops some. This sample comprises fewer than 50,000 clones, none seen once only. The sequenced material came from peripheral blood mononuclear cells. The receptors derive from a person between 18 and 70 years old in good health.

This clone appeared many times. With the read ending 3 residues before the CDR3 end, the germline J gene is used to fill in that end. The V and J genes are TRBV13 and TRBJ2-7; D is possibly TRBD1 (6 bases). V lost 0 bases and J lost 0, with 12 bases in between. Germline CDR1 is PRHDT and CDR2 is FYEKMQ (reference sequence). The CDR3 has 16 amino acids. The CDR3: CASSLGLGDNSYEQYF. The part of the CDR3 DNA that was read is TGTGCCAGCAGCTTAGGGCTAGGGGACAACTCCTACGAG.

This clone was observed many times. The read falls 3 residues short of the CDR3 end, and the missing part is taken from the germline J gene. J is TRBJ2-3 and V is TRBV15, with D tentatively TRBD2 (5 bases). There are 15 residues in the CDR3. The germline V gene encodes CDR1 LNHNV and CDR2 YYDKDF (reference sequence). Trimming removed 6 bases from V and 1 base from J, with 14 bases in between. CDR3 region: CATSTSGYRTDTQYF. The part of the CDR3 DNA that was read is TGTGCCACCAGTACAAGCGGTTACCGCACAGATACG.

This clone was detected ten times or more. The CDR3 extends 3 residues past the end of the read, so its final part is completed from the germline J gene. The genes are TRBV5-1 and TRBJ1-1, with 8 bases identical to TRBD1. V shed 0 bases and J 4 bases; nucleotides not matched to a gene: 11. The CDR3 is made up of 17 amino acids. CDR1 is SGHRS and CDR2 is YFSETQ in the germline V gene. The CDR3 region is CASSLAQDRVNPTEAFF. The sequenced CDR3 bases are TGCGCCAGCAGCTTGGCCCAGGACAGGGTAAATCCCACTGAA.

This clone came up many times. CDR3 bases read: TGTGCCAGCAGCAAGGGGGAGAAGTTCACAGATACG. It translates to CASSKGEKFTDT. The entire CDR3 protein reads CASSKGEKFTDTQYF. The gene calls are TRBV7-9 and TRBJ2-3, with a weak D call TRBD1 (6 bases). The read stops 3 residues short of the end of the CDR3; the missing end is completed from the germline J gene. Trimming shortened V by 5 bases and J by 2 bases, and 14 bases separated the two germline ends. In germline, CDR1 is SEHNR, CDR2 FQNEAQ (reference sequence). The CDR3 spans 15 residues.

In its sample, this clone was seen many times. CDR3 DNA, as far as it was read: TGTGCCAGCAGCTGGAGAGGGGAGGTCGGGGAG. It translates to CASSWRGEVGE. The whole CDR3 sequence reads CASSWRGEVGELFF. The V gene is TRBV11-3, the J gene TRBJ2-2, with D perhaps matching TRBD2 (6 bases). The CDR3 is cut off 3 residues early in the read; its end comes from the germline J gene. The V gene's germline CDR1 is SGHNT and CDR2 YENEEA. The CDR3 totals 14 residues. V was clipped by 4 bases and J by 7 bases, with 13 bases between them.

This clone has a count of ten or more. The read ends 3 residues shy of where the CDR3 ends; the end is completed using the germline J gene. V usage is TRBV11-2 and J usage is TRBJ1-2; D gene uncertain. CDR3 length: 13 residues. Per the germline V gene, CDR1 is SGHAT and CDR2 is FQNNGV. V shed 0 bases and J shed 3 bases, with 5 bases lying between them. Partial CDR3 DNA: TGTGCCAGCAGCTTAGATCTTCACTATGGC. Its protein is CASSLDLHYG. The whole CDR3 reads CASSLDLHYGYTF.

The table lists this clone with many counts. The sequence runs out 3 residues before the end of the CDR3; the remainder is reconstructed from the germline J gene. V usage is TRBV30 and J usage is TRBJ2-5; TRBD1 matches at 10 bases. This CDR3 comprises 14 residues. Germline loops: CDR1 GTSNPN, CDR2 SVGIG (reference sequence). Trimming removed 1 base from V and 7 bases from J; junction bases left unmatched: 6. The sequenced CDR3 bases are TGTGCCTGGAGTGCCGGGACAGGGGTCGGGACC. Amino acid sequence: CAWSAGTGVGT. The complete CDR3 protein is CAWSAGTGVGTQYF. The complete variable domain, with remaining parts taken from reference TRBV30 and TRBJ2-5, reads SQTIHQWPATLVQPVGSPLSLECTVEGTSNPNLYWYRQAAGRGLQLLFYSVGIGQISSEVPQNLSASRPQDRQFILSSKKLLLSDSGFYLCAWSAGTGVGTQYFGPGTRLLVL.

This clone showed up many times. The read halts 3 residues ahead of the CDR3 end, with the missing end drawn from the germline J gene. This chain uses TRBV2 with TRBJ2-3; 13 nucleotides line up with TRBD2. CDR3 size: 17 residues. Germline V gene data show CDR1 as SNHLY and CDR2 as FYNNEI. V was pared by 6 bases and J by 2 bases, with 8 bases of the junction left unmatched. CDR3 bases read: TGTGCCAGCAGAAGACTAGCGGGAGGCCAAAACACAGATACG. It yields the protein CASRRLAGGQNTDT. The whole CDR3 is CASRRLAGGQNTDTQYF.

This clone was observed at least ten times. The read terminates 3 residues ahead of where the CDR3 ends, so the germline J gene completes it. The V and J genes are TRBV14 and TRBJ2-5; D uncertain. There are 16 residues in the CDR3. V dropped 2 bases and J dropped 0 bases, with 13 bases sitting between them. The germline V gene has CDR1 SGHDN and CDR2 FVKESK. CDR3 sequence reads: CASSQKATVYQETQYF. The covered CDR3 bases are TGTGCCAGCAGCCAAAAGGCCACAGTGTACCAAGAGACC.

This clone was counted ten times or more. The read is 3 residues too short to cover the CDR3 end, so that end is filled in from the germline J gene. This chain uses TRBV6-2 or TRBV6-3 with TRBJ2-2; D may be TRBD1 (5 bases). Germline-derived CDR1 and CDR2 are MNHEY and SVGEGT. The V gene lost 3 bases and the J gene lost 4 bases, with 12 bases spanning the gap. The CDR3 loop spans 15 amino acids. The CDR3 sequence: CASSYRQSGTGELFF. CDR3 DNA (partial): TGTGCCAGCAGTTATCGACAGTCGGGCACCGGGGAG.

This clone was observed many times. The missing CDR3 end, 3 residues past where the read stops, is filled in from the germline J gene. The chain combines TRBV28 with TRBJ2-7; D perhaps matches TRBD1 (6 bases). This CDR3 spans 14 amino acids. The V end was cut by 6 bases, the J end by 3 bases, with 15 bases between. The V gene's germline CDR1 is MDHEN and CDR2 SYDVKM. CDR3 DNA (partial): TGTGCCAGCAGCTCCGGGACAAACTACTACGAG. Translated: CASSSGTNYYE. The whole CDR3 is CASSSGTNYYEQYF.

This clone was counted ten times or more. From the germline J gene comes the end of the CDR3, since the read stops 3 residues before it. The chain couples TRBV5-1 to TRBJ2-6; D remains ambiguous. Between the trimmed V and J ends, which lost 4 bases and 0 bases, there was a span of 11 bases. The germline V gene has CDR1 SGHRS and CDR2 YFSETQ. This CDR3 comprises 16 residues. The part of the CDR3 DNA that was read is TGCGCCAGCAGCAATAATCCAGGCTCTGGGGCCAACGTC. Protein product: CASSNNPGSGANV. The whole CDR3 is CASSNNPGSGANVLTF.

A word on this clone: The read falls 3 residues short of the CDR3 end, and the missing part is taken from the germline J gene. The V and J genes are TRBV2 and TRBJ2-7; 8 nucleotides agree with TRBD1. This CDR3 region has 13 residues. Trimming cost V 4 bases and J 3 bases; bases outside gene matches: 2. CDR1 SNHLY and CDR2 FYNNEI come from the germline V gene. The part of the CDR3 DNA that was read is TGTGCCAGCAGTGCCGACAGGGGCTACGAG. It translates to CASSADRGYE. The CDR3 reads in full as CASSADRGYEQYF.

This clone has more than one count but fewer than ten. The read stops 3 residues short of the end of the CDR3; the missing end is completed from the germline J gene. This chain joins TRBV19 and TRBJ1-1, with 8 bases matching TRBD1. The germline V gene has CDR1 LNHDA and CDR2 SQIVND (reference sequence). The CDR3 runs to 12 residues. The CDR3 here is CASSLRQGRAFF. The sequenced part of the CDR3 DNA is TGTGCCAGTAGCCTGAGACAGGGGAGG.

In this sample, this clone turned up many times. The CDR3 extends 3 residues past the end of the read, so its final part is completed from the germline J gene. The rearrangement links TRBV6-1 to TRBJ2-7; 9 bases line up with TRBD2. The V gene's germline CDR1 is MNHNS and CDR2 SASEGT. This CDR3 spans 15 amino acids. With V trimmed by 4 bases and J by 1 base, 5 bases remained unmatched. CDR3 residues: CASSVGTSPSYEQYF. The sequenced part of the CDR3 DNA is TGTGCCAGCAGTGTAGGGACTAGCCCGTCCTACGAG.

For this clone: The observed sequence ends 3 residues before the CDR3 terminus, with the missing tail filled in from the germline J gene. The chain is built from TRBV5-1 and TRBJ2-2; perhaps TRBD1 as D (6 bases). Germline values: CDR1 SGHRS, CDR2 YFSETQ. This CDR3 is 15 amino acids long. The sequenced part of the CDR3 DNA is TGCGCCAGCAGCTTAACGGGGCAGGGGCTTGAAAAG. Encoded protein: CASSLTGQGLEK. The full-length CDR3 reads as CASSLTGQGLEKLFF.

This clone appeared a few times. The read ends 3 residues before the CDR3 terminus; that terminus is restored from the germline J gene. The chain uses TRBV2 and TRBJ1-2; TRBD1 matches at 9 bases. CDR3 length: 16 residues. Germline CDR1 is SNHLY and CDR2 is FYNNEI. This CDR3 reads CASSGTGVRSYNDYTF. Incomplete CDR3 DNA: TGTGCCAGCAGTGGGACAGGGGTCCGCTCCTACAATGAC.

This clone was seen ten or more times. The read terminates 3 residues ahead of where the CDR3 ends, so the germline J gene completes it. The genes are TRBV19 and TRBJ1-1; a weak D match, TRBD1 (5 bases). V lost 0 bases and J lost 4, with 12 bases in between. Per germline, CDR1 LNHDA and CDR2 SQIVND (reference sequence). The CDR3 length is 15 residues. CDR3 in amino acids: CASSIEMGRITEAFF. The CDR3 bases that were read are TGTGCCAGTAGTATAGAAATGGGGCGAATCACTGAA.

This clone has a count of ten or more. The CDR3 end falls 3 residues outside the read, so it is completed with the germline J gene. J is TRBJ1-4 and V is TRBV12-3 or TRBV12-4; possible D gene TRBD1, 5 bases. This CDR3 has 13 residues. V gave up 1 base and J gave up 8 bases, with 8 bases separating them. CDR3 DNA (partial): TGTGCCAGCAGTTTAGTAACAGGCGAAAAA. It translates to CASSLVTGEK. The complete CDR3 sequence is CASSLVTGEKLFF.

This clone was counted at least ten times. CDR3 loop: CASSSGREGTDTQYF. The part of the CDR3 DNA that was read is TGTGCCAGCTCATCGGGGAGAGAGGGCACAGATACG. This rearrangement joins TRBV18 to TRBJ2-3; a possible D gene is TRBD2 (5 bases). The CDR3 extends 3 residues past the end of the read, so its final part is completed from the germline J gene. Germline assignment: CDR1 KGHSH and CDR2 LQKENI. Trimming took off 5 bases at V and 1 base at J, with 13 bases between the two ends. The CDR3 spans 15 residues.

Ten or more counts support this clone. The read ends 3 residues before the CDR3 terminus; that terminus is restored from the germline J gene. This rearrangement joins TRBV20-1 to TRBJ2-2; TRBD1 agrees at 7 bases. The length of the CDR3 is 12 residues. Germline CDR1 and CDR2: DFQATT and SNEGSKA (reference sequence). Incomplete CDR3 DNA: TGCAACCGACAGGGGAACACCGGGGAG. Its protein product is CNRQGNTGE. In full, the CDR3 reads CNRQGNTGELFF.